One T cell receptor beta chain is described in this entry. What this receptor recognizes is not known. Per-nucleotide qualities are absent, and no much larger clonotype sits a single base away. This sample is drawn from a study of blood T cell repertoires in COVID-19 (dated by TCRdb to the early 2020s). With regard to the full study: Samples from collaborators originated in the United States, Italy and Spain and spanned both the acute and convalescent phases of COVID-19. HLA class I and class II types, where available, came from metadata supplied by the sample provider rather than from assay-based typing. Samples came from the ongoing ImmuneRACE study (first 160 participants) plus 1,254 subjects from 6 global collaborators. Sample metadata almost always included a de-identified subject ID, COVID-19 status, age in years and sex. Deeply sampled blood TCRbeta repertoires from subjects exposed to, actively infected with, or recovered from COVID-19 were included in the dataset. The prospective study material was composed of cDNA or gDNA derived from T cells, B-cell-depleted T cells, or PBMCs. The repertoires were released in a freely available public database meant as a resource for research on the immune response to SARS-CoV-2.

Study-level results and caveats: The amount of clinical and demographic metadata varied by source and participant and was provided uncurated.

The immunoSEQ Assay, a bias-controlled multiplex PCR, was used to amplify TCRbeta CDR3 regions from genomic DNA. For the original study's pipeline: The number of nucleated cells in each sample was estimated from the amplification of reference gene primers within the assay. To quantify the absolute abundance of each unique TCRbeta CDR3 rearrangement, sequence reads were collapsed and filtered. For each sample, productive Simpson clonality was calculated as the square root of Simpson's diversity index across productive rearrangements. Sourced from immuneACCESS, this table was stored by TCRdb with only in-frame sequences that have V and J called. A share of the clones is absent; for the studies checked, an unresolved V gene accounts for under half, and the remainder has no known explanation. V, J and clone size were drawn from that table, and D and trimming were deduced from the DNA. A total of tens of thousands of clones appear in this sample, about four fifths of them only once. Approximately 16% of the sample lies in the top ten.

One collaborating source in Seattle enrolled patients while the patients were actively infected and followed the patients over time throughout the course of disease. Collaborating institutions collected whole blood in K2EDTA tubes following their own protocols. For TCRbeta analysis, collaborators shipped samples as frozen whole blood, isolated PBMCs, or DNA extracted from either of those sample types. Material: peripheral blood. This clonotype originated in a man between 60 and 75 years old with COVID-19, enrolled during active disease.

The encoded CDR3 is CASSTGGWTTPAPEQYF. At the DNA level, the sequence is TGTGCCAGTAGTACGGGGGGCTGGACGACTCCAGCCCCCGAGCAGTACTTC. The sequence joins TRBV19 to TRBJ2-7; the D gene is perhaps TRBD2, from 7 matching bases. Between the V and J ends, shortened by 4 bases and 6 bases respectively, the junction contains 25 bases. The CDR3 contains 17 residues, cysteine and phenylalanine counted. The read is trimmed to its CDR3 DNA, 51 bases read in frame from base 1. The CDR1 and CDR2 encoded by the germline V gene (reference sequence) are LNHDA and SQIVND.